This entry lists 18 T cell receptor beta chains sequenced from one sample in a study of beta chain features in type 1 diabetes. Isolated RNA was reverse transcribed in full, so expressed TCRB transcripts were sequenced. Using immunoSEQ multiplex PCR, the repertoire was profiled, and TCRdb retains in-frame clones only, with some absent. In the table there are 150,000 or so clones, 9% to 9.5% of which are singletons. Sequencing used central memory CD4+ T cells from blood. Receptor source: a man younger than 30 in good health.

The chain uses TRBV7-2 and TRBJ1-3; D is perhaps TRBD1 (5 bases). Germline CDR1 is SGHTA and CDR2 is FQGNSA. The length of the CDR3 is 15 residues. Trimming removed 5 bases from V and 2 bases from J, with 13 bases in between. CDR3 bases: TGTGCCAGCAGCAGAGATGGGGCAGCTGGAAACACCATATATTTT. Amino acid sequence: CASSRDGAAGNTIYF.

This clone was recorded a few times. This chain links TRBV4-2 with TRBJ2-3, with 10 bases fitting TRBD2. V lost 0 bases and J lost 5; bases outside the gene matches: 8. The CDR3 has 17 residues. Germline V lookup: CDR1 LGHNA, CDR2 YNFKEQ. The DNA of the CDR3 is TGTGCCAGCAGCCAAGACTCCCAGCGGGGGGGGAGAGATACGCAGTATTTT. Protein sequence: CASSQDSQRGGRDTQYF.

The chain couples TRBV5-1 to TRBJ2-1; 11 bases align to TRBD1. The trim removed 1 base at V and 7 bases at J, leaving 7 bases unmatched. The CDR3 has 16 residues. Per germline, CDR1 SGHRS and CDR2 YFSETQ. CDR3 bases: TGCGCCAGCAGCTTGCAAGGACAGGGGGCGGGAAATGAGCAGTTCTTC. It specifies CASSLQGQGAGNEQFF.

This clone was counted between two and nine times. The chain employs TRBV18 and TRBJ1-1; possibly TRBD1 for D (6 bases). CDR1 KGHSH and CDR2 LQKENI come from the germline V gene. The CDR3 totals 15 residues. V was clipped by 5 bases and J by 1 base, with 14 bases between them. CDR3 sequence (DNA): TGTGCCAGCTCATATAGCGGGACACCGAACACTGAAGCTTTCTTT. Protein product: CASSYSGTPNTEAFF.

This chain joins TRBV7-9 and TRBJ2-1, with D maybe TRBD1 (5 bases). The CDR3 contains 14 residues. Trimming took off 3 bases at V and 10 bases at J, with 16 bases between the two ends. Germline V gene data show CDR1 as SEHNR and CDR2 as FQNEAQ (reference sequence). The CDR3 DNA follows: TGTGCCAGCAGCTTTTCCACAGGCCTAGGAGAGCAGTTCTTC. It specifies CASSFSTGLGEQFF.

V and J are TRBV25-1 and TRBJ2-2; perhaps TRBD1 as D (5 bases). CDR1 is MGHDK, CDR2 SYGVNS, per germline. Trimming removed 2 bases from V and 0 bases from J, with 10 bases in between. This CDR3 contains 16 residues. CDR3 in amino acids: CASSERGGANTGELFF. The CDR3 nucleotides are TGTGCCAGCAGTGAAAGGGGCGGCGCGAACACCGGGGAGCTGTTTTTT.

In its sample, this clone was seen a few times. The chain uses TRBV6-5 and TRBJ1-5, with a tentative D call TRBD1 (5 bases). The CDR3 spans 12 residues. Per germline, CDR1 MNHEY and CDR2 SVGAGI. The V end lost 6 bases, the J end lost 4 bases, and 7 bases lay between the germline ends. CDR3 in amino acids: CASRSGNQPQHF. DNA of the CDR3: TGTGCCAGCAGATCAGGGAATCAGCCCCAGCATTTT.

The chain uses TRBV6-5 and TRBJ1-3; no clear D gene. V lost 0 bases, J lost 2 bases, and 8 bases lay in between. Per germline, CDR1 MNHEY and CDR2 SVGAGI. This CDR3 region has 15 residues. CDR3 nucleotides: TGTGCCAGCAGTTACTCGGAGGGCACTGGAAACACCATATATTTT. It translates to CASSYSEGTGNTIYF.

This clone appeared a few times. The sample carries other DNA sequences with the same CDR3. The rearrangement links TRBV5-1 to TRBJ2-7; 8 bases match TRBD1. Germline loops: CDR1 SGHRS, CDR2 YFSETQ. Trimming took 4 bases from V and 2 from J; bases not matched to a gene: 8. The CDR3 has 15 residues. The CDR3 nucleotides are TGCGCCAGCAGCCCGCTTGCAGGGGGCCCCTACGAGCAGTACTTC. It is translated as CASSPLAGGPYEQYF.

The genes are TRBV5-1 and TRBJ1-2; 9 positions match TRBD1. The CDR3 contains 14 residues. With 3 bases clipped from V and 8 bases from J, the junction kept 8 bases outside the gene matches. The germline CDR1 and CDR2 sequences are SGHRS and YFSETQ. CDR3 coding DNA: TGCGCCAGCAGCTCCGGGACAGGGTTTCGGGGCTACACCTTC. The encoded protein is CASSSGTGFRGYTF.

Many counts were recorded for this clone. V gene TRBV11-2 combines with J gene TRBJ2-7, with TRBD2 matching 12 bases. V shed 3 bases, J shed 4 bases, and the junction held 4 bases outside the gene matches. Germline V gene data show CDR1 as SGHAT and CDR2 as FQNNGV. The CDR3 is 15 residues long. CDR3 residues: CASSFTGTSGYEQYF. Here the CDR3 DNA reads TGTGCCAGCAGCTTCACCGGGACTAGCGGGTACGAGCAGTACTTC.

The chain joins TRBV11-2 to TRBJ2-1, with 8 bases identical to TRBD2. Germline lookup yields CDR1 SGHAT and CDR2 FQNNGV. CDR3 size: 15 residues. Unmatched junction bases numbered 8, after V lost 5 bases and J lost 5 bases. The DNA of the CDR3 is TGTGCCAGCAGCCCCAGGCCGGGGGGGGACAATGAGCAGTTCTTC. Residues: CASSPRPGGDNEQFF.

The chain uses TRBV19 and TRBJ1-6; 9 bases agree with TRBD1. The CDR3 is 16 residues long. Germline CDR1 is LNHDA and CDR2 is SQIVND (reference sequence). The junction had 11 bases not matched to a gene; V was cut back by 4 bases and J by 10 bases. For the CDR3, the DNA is TGTGCCAGTAGTAAGGCGGTCGGGACAGGGCAATCACCCCTCCACTTT. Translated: CASSKAVGTGQSPLHF.

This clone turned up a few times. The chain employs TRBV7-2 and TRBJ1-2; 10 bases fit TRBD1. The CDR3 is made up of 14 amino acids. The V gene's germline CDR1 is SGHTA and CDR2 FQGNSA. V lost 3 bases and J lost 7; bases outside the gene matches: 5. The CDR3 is CASSFQGTGVGYTF. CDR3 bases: TGTGCCAGCAGCTTCCAAGGGACAGGGGTTGGCTACACCTTC.

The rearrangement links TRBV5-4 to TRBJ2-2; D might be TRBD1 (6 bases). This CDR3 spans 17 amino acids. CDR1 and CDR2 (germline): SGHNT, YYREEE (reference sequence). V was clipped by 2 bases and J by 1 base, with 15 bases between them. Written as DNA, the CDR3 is TGTGCCAGCAGCTTTGAGGCAGGGGCCATGAACACCGGGGAGCTGTTTTTT. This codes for CASSFEAGAMNTGELFF.

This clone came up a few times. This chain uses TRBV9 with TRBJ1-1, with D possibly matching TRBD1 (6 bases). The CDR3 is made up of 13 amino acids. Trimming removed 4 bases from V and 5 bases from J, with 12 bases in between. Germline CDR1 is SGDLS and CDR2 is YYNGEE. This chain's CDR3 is CASSIQGGTEAFF. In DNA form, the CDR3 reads TGTGCCAGCAGCATACAGGGAGGGACTGAAGCTTTCTTT.

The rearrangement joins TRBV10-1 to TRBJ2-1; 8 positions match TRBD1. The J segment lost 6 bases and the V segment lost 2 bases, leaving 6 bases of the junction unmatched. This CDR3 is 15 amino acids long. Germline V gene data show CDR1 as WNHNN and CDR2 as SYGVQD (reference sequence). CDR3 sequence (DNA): TGCGCCAGCAGTGAGGCGGGCAGGGGGCTCAATGAGCAGTTCTTC. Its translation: CASSEAGRGLNEQFF.

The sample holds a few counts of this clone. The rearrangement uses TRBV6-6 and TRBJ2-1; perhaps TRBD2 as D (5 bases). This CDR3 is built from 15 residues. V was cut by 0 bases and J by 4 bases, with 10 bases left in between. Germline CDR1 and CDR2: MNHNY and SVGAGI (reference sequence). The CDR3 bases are TGTGCCAGCAGTTACTCATCAGGACTTTACAATGAGCAGTTCTTC. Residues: CASSYSSGLYNEQFF.